Listed here are 23 T cell receptor beta chains from one sample, sequenced in a study of beta chain features in type 1 diabetes. Study results and caveats: Moderate but significant shortening of TCRB CDR3s was recorded in all four CD4+ subsets from Type 1 diabetes patients.

No cognate antigen is known for these TCRs. Reverse transcription of all isolated RNA meant that expressed TCRB transcripts were sequenced. TCRdb keeps only in-frame clones here, not all; method: immunoSEQ multiplex PCR. The table shows approximately 140,000 clones, with approximately 9% occurring only once. Sequenced sample: central memory CD4+ T cells from blood. These receptors originate from a man aged 25-45 years with type 1 diabetes.

The V gene is TRBV19, the J gene TRBJ2-1; 9 nucleotides line up with TRBD2. The trim removed 4 bases at V and 0 bases at J, leaving 10 bases unmatched. The CDR3 runs 18 residues. Germline V gene sequence: CDR1 LNHDA, CDR2 SQIVND (reference sequence). The CDR3, as DNA: TGTGCCAGTAGTAGGATCAGCGGGGGGCTCACCTCCTACAATGAGCAGTTCTTC. This gives the protein CASSRISGGLTSYNEQFF. Variable domain in full (rest from reference TRBV19 and TRBJ2-1): DGGITQSPKYLFRKEGQNVTLSCEQNLNHDAMYWYRQDPGQGLRLIYYSQIVNDFQKGDIAEGYSVSREKKESFPLTVTSAQKNPTAFYLCASSRISGGLTSYNEQFFGPGTRLTVL.

The chain couples TRBV7-2 to TRBJ2-5; TRBD2 matches at 8 bases. Germline loops: CDR1 SGHTA, CDR2 FQGNSA. Trimming cost V 6 bases and J 2 bases; bases outside gene matches: 11. The CDR3 contains 16 residues. This CDR3 reads CASRHGERGQQETQYF. CDR3 coding DNA: TGTGCCAGCAGGCATGGGGAGCGGGGGCAACAAGAGACCCAGTACTTC.

This clone was counted only a few times. The chain links TRBV6-4 to TRBJ1-2; D gene ambiguous. Trimming left V 2 bases short and J 4 bases short, with 14 bases between. Germline CDR1 reads MRHNA; CDR2 reads SNTAGT. The CDR3 loop spans 15 amino acids. The CDR3 nucleotides read TGTGCCAGCAGTGACCACCCGGACGGGATCTATGGCTACACCTTC. Translating it yields CASSDHPDGIYGYTF.

This chain uses TRBV5-6 with TRBJ2-3; no reliable D call. V dropped 3 bases and J dropped 2 bases, with 19 bases sitting between them. CDR1 and CDR2 from the germline V gene are SGHDT and YYEEEE. CDR3 length equals 17 residues. The CDR3 DNA sequence: TGTGCCAGCAGCTGGATGGGCAGGAACCCATCCACAGATACGCAGTATTTT. Translated: CASSWMGRNPSTDTQYF. The whole variable domain, remainder taken from reference TRBV5-6 and TRBJ2-3, is DAGVTQSPTHLIKTRGQQVTLRCSPKSGHDTVSWYQQALGQGPQFIFQYYEEEERQRGNFPDRFSGHQFPNYSSELNVNALLLGDSALYLCASSWMGRNPSTDTQYFGPGTRLTVL.

V usage is TRBV7-8 and J usage is TRBJ2-7; 8 bases line up with TRBD1. Germline V gene data show CDR1 as SGHVS and CDR2 as FQNEAQ. The CDR3 consists of 13 residues. The trim removed 5 bases at V and 4 bases at J, leaving 4 bases unmatched. This CDR3 reads CASSRGQGYEQYF. CDR3 bases: TGTGCCAGCAGCCGTGGACAGGGATACGAGCAGTACTTC.

In its sample, this clone was seen a few times. The V gene is TRBV6-1, the J gene TRBJ2-7, with D perhaps TRBD1 (5 bases). V was clipped by 2 bases and J by 6 bases, with 11 bases between them. Germline V gene lookup returns CDR1 MNHNS and CDR2 SASEGT. The CDR3 totals 13 residues. The CDR3 coding sequence is TGTGCCAGCAGTGAAACAGGATACTCCGAGCAGTACTTC. Encoded protein: CASSETGYSEQYF.

The chain has TRBV4-2 and TRBJ2-3; tentatively, D is TRBD2 (7 bases). Germline V gives CDR1 LGHNA, CDR2 YNFKEQ. The CDR3 is 17 residues long. Trimming removed 0 bases at V and 5 bases at J, with 18 bases between. The CDR3 protein is CASSQEGDGGPLDTQYF. Here the CDR3 DNA reads TGTGCCAGCAGCCAAGAAGGGGACGGGGGGCCTTTAGATACGCAGTATTTT.

Only a few counts were recorded for this clone. The rearrangement uses TRBV5-1 and TRBJ2-5; tentative D call: TRBD2 (6 bases). Germline V CDR1 and CDR2: SGHRS, YFSETQ. V dropped 0 bases and J dropped 0 bases, with 9 bases sitting between them. This CDR3 is 15 amino acids long. CDR3 nucleotides: TGCGCCAGCAGCTTGGTGGGGGGAAACCAAGAGACCCAGTACTTC. Its protein product is CASSLVGGNQETQYF.

This clone was recorded a few times. The chain joins TRBV7-2 to TRBJ2-3; D unresolved. V was cut by 5 bases and J by 5 bases, with 14 bases left in between. Germline lookup yields CDR1 SGHTA and CDR2 FQGNSA. CDR3 length equals 14 residues. The CDR3 coding sequence is TGTGCCAGCAGCCCAGGCCGGATCAGAGATACGCAGTATTTT. Translating it yields CASSPGRIRDTQYF.

The chain couples TRBV28 to TRBJ2-7; D is unresolved. The germline CDR1 and CDR2 sequences are MDHEN and SYDVKM. The CDR3 has 13 amino acids. V shed 5 bases and J shed 6 bases, with 14 bases lying between them. The CDR3 is CASSRPPTSEQYF. The CDR3 DNA is TGTGCCAGCAGTAGACCACCGACAAGCGAGCAGTACTTC.

This clone showed up many times. The chain has TRBV7-2 and TRBJ2-2; 9 bases map to TRBD1. Germline V CDR1 and CDR2: SGHTA, FQGNSA. The CDR3 loop spans 14 amino acids. J lost 4 bases, V lost 6 bases, and 3 bases had no gene match. The CDR3 DNA follows: TGTGCCAGCAGGACAGGGGGGGTCACCGGGGAGCTGTTTTTT. Amino acids: CASRTGGVTGELFF.

In this sample, this clone turned up a few times. At one of its ends the junction is not consistent with the germline gene, which may arise from a read error. This rearrangement joins TRBV9 to TRBJ2-5; D unresolved. Per the germline V gene, CDR1 is SGDLS and CDR2 is YYNGEE. The CDR3 is made up of 13 amino acids. The CDR3 nucleotides are TGTGCCAGCAGCGGCCGACACCAGGAGACCCAGTACTTC. Amino acid sequence: CASSGRHQETQYF. The variable domain in full, with the rest retrieved from reference TRBV9 and TRBJ2-5, is DSGVTQTPKHLITATGQRVTLRCSPRSGDLSVYWYQQSLDQGLQFLIQYYNGEERAKGNILERFSAQQFPDLHSELNLSSLELGDSALYFCASSGRHQETQYFGPGTRLLVL.

This chain connects TRBV30 to TRBJ1-1, with D possibly TRBD1 on 5 matching bases. The germline V gene has CDR1 GTSNPN and CDR2 SVGIG (reference sequence). The CDR3 has 11 residues. V was cut by 1 base and J by 11 bases, with 11 bases left in between. CDR3 nucleotide sequence: TGTGCCTGGAGTGGCGGGGGGGTGGCTTTCTTT. This codes for CAWSGGGVAFF.

This clone was counted only a few times. The rearrangement joins TRBV27 to TRBJ2-7, with 11 bases identical to TRBD2. This CDR3 spans 13 amino acids. V shed 8 bases, J shed 3 bases, and the junction held 3 bases outside the gene matches. Germline CDR1 is MNHEY and CDR2 is SMNVEV (reference sequence). CDR3: CASSGTSGYEQYF. In nucleotides, the CDR3 is TGTGCCAGCTCCGGGACTAGCGGCTACGAGCAGTACTTC.

This clone came up a few times. The V and J genes are TRBV5-1 and TRBJ2-1, with TRBD1 matching 11 bases. V trimming: 4 bases; J trimming: 6 bases; junction bases outside the gene matches: 3. The CDR3 extends over 14 amino acids. Germline V gene sequence: CDR1 SGHRS, CDR2 YFSETQ. The CDR3 nucleotides are TGCGCCAGCAGCACGGGGACAGGGGGCAATGAGCAGTTCTTC. Translation: CASSTGTGGNEQFF.

This sequence joins TRBV25-1 and TRBJ2-1, with 11 bases fitting TRBD2. The ends lost 2 bases at V and 9 bases at J; junction bases unmatched: 9. This CDR3 comprises 16 residues. The germline V gene has CDR1 MGHDK and CDR2 SYGVNS. The CDR3 region has the DNA TGTGCCAGCAGTGAACTTGCACTAGCGGGGGCAGGTGAGCAGTTCTTC. Translation: CASSELALAGAGEQFF.

In the case of this clone: Germline and junction disagree at one end, which may indicate a read error. This chain joins TRBV5-1 and TRBJ1-6, with D possibly being TRBD1 (5 bases). Per the germline V gene, CDR1 is SGHRS and CDR2 is YFSETQ. This CDR3 has 15 residues. CDR3 nucleotide sequence: TGTGCCAGCAGCCCGGACGGGGGTTATAATTCACCCCTCCACTTT. It is translated as CASSPDGGYNSPLHF.

The chain is built from TRBV20-1 and TRBJ1-2, with a possible D match to TRBD1 (5 bases). The CDR3 is 11 residues long. The V and J ends lost 7 bases and 8 bases respectively, with 14 bases between them. Looked up from germline, CDR1 is DFQATT and CDR2 is SNEGSKA (reference sequence). The CDR3 protein is CSGDSVEGYTF. CDR3 nucleotides: TGCAGTGGGGACTCGGTGGAAGGCTACACCTTC.

This clone was seen only a few times. The V call is TRBV2, the J call TRBJ1-6; 10 nucleotides align to TRBD1. The junction had 8 bases not matched to a gene; V was cut back by 6 bases and J by 9 bases. CDR3 length: 15 amino acids. Germline V lookup: CDR1 SNHLY, CDR2 FYNNEI. The CDR3 DNA reads TGTGCCAGCAGCCCAGGACAGGGGGAGAGTTCACCCCTCCACTTT. It specifies CASSPGQGESSPLHF.

This clone was found a few times. The chain joins TRBV9 to TRBJ2-1, with 12 positions matching TRBD2. Germline CDR1 is SGDLS and CDR2 is YYNGEE. CDR3 length: 17 amino acids. After removal of 0 bases from V and 10 bases from J, the junction contained 11 bases not matched to a gene. The CDR3 DNA is TGTGCCAGCAGCGTAGGTCTTTGGACTAGCGGGGCTCGGGAGCAGTTCTTC. This encodes CASSVGLWTSGAREQFF.

This clone has only a few counts. The J gene is TRBJ2-1, the V gene TRBV7-9, with 9 positions matching TRBD2. Germline V gene lookup returns CDR1 SEHNR and CDR2 FQNEAQ (reference sequence). The trim removed 5 bases at V and 4 bases at J, leaving 9 bases unmatched. The CDR3 length is 16 residues. In DNA form, the CDR3 reads TGTGCCAGCAGCCCCCGCGGGGGGGCGAGGTACAATGAGCAGTTCTTC. It translates to CASSPRGGARYNEQFF.

This clone was picked up a small number of times. The chain combines TRBV6-5 with TRBJ2-7, with TRBD1 identical over 7 bases. Germline values: CDR1 MNHEY, CDR2 SVGAGI. CDR3 length: 13 residues. Trimming at V came to 7 bases and at J to 6 bases, leaving 9 bases not matched to a gene. CDR3 nucleotides: TGTGCCAGCAAGGAACTACAGGGGCGCGAGCAGTACTTC. Residues: CASKELQGREQYF.

The sample holds many counts of this clone. J is TRBJ1-2 and V is TRBV6-6, with unresolved D. V lost 5 bases to trimming and J lost 11 bases, with 12 bases between them. The CDR3 is 11 amino acids. Germline assignment: CDR1 MNHNY and CDR2 SVGAGI (reference sequence). The CDR3 DNA follows: TGTGCCAGCAGTCTTGAGGGTAGTTACACCTTC. Protein product: CASSLEGSYTF.